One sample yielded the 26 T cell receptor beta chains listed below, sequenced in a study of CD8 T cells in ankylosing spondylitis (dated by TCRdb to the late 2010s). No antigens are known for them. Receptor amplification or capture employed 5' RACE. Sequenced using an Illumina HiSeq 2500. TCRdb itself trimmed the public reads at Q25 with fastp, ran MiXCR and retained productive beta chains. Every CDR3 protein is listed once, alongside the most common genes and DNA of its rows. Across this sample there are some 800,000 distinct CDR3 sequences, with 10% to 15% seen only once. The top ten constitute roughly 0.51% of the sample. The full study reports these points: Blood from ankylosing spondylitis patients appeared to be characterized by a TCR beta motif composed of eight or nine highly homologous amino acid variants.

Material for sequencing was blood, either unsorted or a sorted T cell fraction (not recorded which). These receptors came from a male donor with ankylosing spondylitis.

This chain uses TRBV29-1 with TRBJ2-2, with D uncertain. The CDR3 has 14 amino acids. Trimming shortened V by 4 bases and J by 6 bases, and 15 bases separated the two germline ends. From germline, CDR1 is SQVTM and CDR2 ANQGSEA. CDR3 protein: CSVALLIPAGELFF. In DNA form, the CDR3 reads TGCAGCGTTGCGCTCTTGATCCCAGCCGGGGAGCTGTTTTTT.

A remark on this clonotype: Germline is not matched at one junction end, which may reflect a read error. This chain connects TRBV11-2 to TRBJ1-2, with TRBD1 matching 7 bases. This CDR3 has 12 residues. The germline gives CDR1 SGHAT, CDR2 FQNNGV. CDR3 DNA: TGTGCCAGCAGCATAGAGGGGAGGGGGCAGGCCTTC. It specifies CASSIEGRGQAF. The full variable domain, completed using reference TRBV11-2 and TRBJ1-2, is EAGVAQSPRYKIIEKRQSVAFWCNPISGHATLYWYQQILGQGPKLLIQFQNNGVVDDSQLPKDRFSAERLKGVDSTLKIQPAKLEDSAVYLCASSIEGRGQAFGSGTRLTVV.

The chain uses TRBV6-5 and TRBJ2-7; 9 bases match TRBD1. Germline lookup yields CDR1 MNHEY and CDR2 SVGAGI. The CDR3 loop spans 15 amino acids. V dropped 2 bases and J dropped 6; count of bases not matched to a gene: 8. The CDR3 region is CASSYPGTGRAEQYF. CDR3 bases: TGTGCCAGCAGTTACCCCGGGACAGGGCGCGCCGAGCAGTACTTC.

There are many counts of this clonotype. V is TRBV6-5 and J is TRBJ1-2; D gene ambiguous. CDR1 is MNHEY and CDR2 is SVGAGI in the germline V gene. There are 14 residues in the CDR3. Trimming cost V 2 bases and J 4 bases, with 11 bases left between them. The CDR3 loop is CASSYAGRVYGYTF. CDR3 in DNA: TGTGCCAGCAGTTACGCGGGGAGGGTCTATGGCTACACCTTC.

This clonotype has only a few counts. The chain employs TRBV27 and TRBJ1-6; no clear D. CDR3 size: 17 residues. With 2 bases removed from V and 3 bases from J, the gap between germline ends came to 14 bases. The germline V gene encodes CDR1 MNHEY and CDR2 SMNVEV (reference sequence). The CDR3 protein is CASSLDSRTYYNSPLHF. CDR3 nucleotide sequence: TGTGCCAGCAGTTTAGATAGCAGGACCTACTATAATTCACCCCTCCACTTT.

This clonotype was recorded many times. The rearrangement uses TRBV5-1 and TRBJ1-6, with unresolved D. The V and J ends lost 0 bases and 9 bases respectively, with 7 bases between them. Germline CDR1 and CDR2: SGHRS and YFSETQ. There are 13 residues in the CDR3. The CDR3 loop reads CASSLAGLSPLHF. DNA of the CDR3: TGCGCCAGCAGCTTGGCCGGGCTTTCACCCCTCCACTTT. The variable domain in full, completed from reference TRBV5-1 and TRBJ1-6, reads KAGVTQTPRYLIKTRGQQVTLSCSPISGHRSVSWYQQTPGQGLQFLFEYFSETQRNKGNFPGRFSGRQFSNSRSEMNVSTLELGDSALYLCASSLAGLSPLHFGNGTRLTVT.

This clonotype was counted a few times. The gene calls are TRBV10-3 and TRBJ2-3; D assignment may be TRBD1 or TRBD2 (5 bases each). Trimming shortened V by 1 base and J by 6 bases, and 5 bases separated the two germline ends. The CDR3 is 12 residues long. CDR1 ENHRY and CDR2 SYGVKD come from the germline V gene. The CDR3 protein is CAISEWGDTQYF. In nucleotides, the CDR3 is TGTGCCATCAGTGAGTGGGGGGATACGCAGTATTTT.

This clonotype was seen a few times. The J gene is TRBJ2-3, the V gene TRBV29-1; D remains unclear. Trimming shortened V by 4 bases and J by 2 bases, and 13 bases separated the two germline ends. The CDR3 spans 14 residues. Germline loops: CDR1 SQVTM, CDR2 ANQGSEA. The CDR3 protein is CSVGGRPLTDTQYF. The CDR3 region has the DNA TGCAGCGTTGGTGGCAGGCCACTCACAGATACGCAGTATTTT.

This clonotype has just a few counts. CDR3 sequence reads: CASSLHGQRNSPLHF. Written as DNA, the CDR3 is TGCGCCAGCAGCTTGCACGGTCAACGGAATTCACCCCTCCACTTT. J is TRBJ1-6 and V is TRBV5-1; D not resolved. The germline V and J ends were trimmed by 1 base and 7 bases, with 12 bases remaining between them. The CDR3 is 15 amino acids. CDR1 SGHRS and CDR2 YFSETQ come from the germline V gene.

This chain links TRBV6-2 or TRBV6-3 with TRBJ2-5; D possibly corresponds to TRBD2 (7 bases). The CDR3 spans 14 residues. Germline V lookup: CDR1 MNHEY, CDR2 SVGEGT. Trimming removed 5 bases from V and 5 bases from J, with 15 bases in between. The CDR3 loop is CASSEGGWSETQYF. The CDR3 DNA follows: TGTGCCAGCAGTGAGGGGGGGTGGTCGGAGACCCAGTACTTC.

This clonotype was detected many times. CDR3 DNA: TGTGCCAGCAGCTTATTCCGCACAGATACGCAGTATTTT. Translated: CASSLFRTDTQYF. The rearrangement joins TRBV7-3 to TRBJ2-3; the D is unclear. V was clipped by 2 bases and J by 1 base, with 4 bases between them. The length of the CDR3 is 13 residues. Germline values: CDR1 SGHTA, CDR2 FQGTGA.

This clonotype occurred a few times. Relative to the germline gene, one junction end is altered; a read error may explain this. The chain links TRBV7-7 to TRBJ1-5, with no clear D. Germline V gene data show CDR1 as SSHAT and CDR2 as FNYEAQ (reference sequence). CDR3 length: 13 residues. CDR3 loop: CASSLGAEQPQHF. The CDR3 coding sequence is TGTGCTAGCAGCTTAGGTGCGGAACAGCCCCAGCATTTT.

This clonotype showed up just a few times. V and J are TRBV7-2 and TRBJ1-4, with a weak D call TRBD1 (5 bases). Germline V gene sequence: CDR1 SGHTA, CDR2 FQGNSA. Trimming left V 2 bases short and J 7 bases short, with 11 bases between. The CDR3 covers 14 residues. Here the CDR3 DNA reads TGTGCCAGCAGCTTATCAGGGCGTGGTGAAAAACTGTTTTTT. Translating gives CASSLSGRGEKLFF.

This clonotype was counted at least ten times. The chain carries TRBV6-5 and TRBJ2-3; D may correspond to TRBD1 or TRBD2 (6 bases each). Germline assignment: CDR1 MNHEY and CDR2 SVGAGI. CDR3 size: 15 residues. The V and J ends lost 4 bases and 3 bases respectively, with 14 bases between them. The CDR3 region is CASSSGGTSTDTQYF. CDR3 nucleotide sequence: TGTGCCAGCAGTTCTGGCGGGACATCAACAGATACGCAGTATTTT.

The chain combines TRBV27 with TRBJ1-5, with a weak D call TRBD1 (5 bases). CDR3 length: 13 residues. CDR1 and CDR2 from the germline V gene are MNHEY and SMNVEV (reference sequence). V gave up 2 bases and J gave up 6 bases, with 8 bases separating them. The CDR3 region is CASSLGRVQPQHF. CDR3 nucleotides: TGTGCCAGCAGTTTAGGCAGGGTTCAGCCCCAGCATTTT.

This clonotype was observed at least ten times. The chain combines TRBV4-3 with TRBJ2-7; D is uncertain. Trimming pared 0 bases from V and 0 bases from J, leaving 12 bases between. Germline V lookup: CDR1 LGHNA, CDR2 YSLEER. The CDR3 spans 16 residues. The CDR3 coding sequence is TGCGCCAGCAGCCAAGAACACACCCAGAGCTCCTACGAGCAGTACTTC. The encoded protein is CASSQEHTQSSYEQYF.

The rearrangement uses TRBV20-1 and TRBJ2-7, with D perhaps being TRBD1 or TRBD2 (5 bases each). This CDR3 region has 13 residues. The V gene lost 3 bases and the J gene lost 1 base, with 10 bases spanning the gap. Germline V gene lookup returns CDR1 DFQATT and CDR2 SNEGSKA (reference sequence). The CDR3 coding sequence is TGCAGTGCTAGGCCCGGGGCTTCCTACGAGCAGTACTTC. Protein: CSARPGASYEQYF.

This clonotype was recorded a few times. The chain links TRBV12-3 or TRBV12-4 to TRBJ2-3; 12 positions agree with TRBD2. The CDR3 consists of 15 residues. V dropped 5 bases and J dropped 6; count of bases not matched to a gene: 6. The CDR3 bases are TGTGCCAGCAGTGTCCTAGCGGGAGGGTCGGATACGCAGTATTTT. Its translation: CASSVLAGGSDTQYF.

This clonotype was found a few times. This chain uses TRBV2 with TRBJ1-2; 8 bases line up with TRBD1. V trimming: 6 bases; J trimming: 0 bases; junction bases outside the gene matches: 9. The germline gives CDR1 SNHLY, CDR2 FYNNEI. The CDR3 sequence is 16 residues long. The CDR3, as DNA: TGTGCCAGCAGGGACCGGACAGGGACCACTAACTATGGCTACACCTTC. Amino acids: CASRDRTGTTNYGYTF. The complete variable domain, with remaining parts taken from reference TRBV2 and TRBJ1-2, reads EPEVTQTPSHQVTQMGQEVILRCVPISNHLYFYWYRQILGQKVEFLVSFYNNEISEKSEIFDDQFSVERPDGSNFTLKIRSTKLEDSAMYFCASRDRTGTTNYGYTFGSGTRLTVV.

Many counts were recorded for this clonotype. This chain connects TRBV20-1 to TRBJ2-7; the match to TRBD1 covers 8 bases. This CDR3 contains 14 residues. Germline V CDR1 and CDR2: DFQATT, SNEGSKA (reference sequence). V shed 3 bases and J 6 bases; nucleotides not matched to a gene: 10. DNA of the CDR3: TGCAGTGCTAGTAGGCAGGGGGCTTTGGGCGAGCAGTACTTC. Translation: CSASRQGALGEQYF.

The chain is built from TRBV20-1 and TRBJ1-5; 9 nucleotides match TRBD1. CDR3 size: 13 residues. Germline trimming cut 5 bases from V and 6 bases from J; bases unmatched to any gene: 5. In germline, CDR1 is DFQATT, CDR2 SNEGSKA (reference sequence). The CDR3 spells CSALLQGAQPQHF. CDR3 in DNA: TGCAGTGCTTTATTACAGGGGGCTCAGCCCCAGCATTTT.

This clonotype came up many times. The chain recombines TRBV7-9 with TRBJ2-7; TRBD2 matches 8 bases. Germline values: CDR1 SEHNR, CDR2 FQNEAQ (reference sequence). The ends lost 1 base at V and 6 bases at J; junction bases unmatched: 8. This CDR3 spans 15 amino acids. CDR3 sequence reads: CASSLDGGRKGEQYF. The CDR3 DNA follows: TGTGCCAGCAGCTTAGATGGCGGGAGGAAGGGCGAGCAGTACTTC.

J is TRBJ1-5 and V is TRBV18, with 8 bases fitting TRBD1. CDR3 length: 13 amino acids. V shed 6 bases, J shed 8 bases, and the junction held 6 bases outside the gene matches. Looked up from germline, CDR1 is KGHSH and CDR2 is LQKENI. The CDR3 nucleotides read TGTGCCAGCTCGTCGGACAGGGTCAAGCCCCAGCATTTT. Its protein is CASSSDRVKPQHF. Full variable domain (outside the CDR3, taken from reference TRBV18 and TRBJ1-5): NAGVMQNPRHLVRRRGQEARLRCSPMKGHSHVYWYRQLPEEGLKFMVYLQKENIIDESGMPKERFSAEFPKEGPSILRIQQVVRGDSAAYFCASSSDRVKPQHFGDGTRLSIL.

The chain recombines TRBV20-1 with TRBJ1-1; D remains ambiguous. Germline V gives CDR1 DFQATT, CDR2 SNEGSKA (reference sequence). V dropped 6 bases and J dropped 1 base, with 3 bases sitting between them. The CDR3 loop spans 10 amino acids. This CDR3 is CSAQNTEAFF. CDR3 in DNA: TGCAGTGCCCAGAACACTGAAGCTTTCTTT.

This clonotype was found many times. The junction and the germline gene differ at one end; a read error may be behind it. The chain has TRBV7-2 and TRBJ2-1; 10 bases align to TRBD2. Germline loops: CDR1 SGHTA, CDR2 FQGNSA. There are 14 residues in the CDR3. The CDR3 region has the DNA TGTGCCAGCAGCCTAGCGGGGGTCTACAATGAGCAGTTCTTC. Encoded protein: CASSLAGVYNEQFF.

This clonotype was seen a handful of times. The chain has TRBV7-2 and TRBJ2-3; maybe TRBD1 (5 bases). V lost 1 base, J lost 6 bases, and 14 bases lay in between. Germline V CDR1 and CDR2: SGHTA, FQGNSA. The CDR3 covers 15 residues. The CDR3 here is CASSLGAQGGDTQYF. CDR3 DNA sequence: TGTGCCAGCAGCTTAGGGGCCCAGGGTGGGGATACGCAGTATTTT.